This T cell receptor beta chain was observed in a study of cytomegalovirus exposure and HLA in healthy donors. Study background: HLA-typed donors were the source of about 90 million unique TCRs held in an early data release. Study results and caveats: Segments of the TCR beta V type were, in most cases, productive about 90% or about 30% of the time in an earlier analysis. After further analysis at a later stage, 15,000 to 20,000 TCR beta sequences were associated with HLA alleles at 0.05 false discovery rate. Other equally common chains were less clonally expanded than HLA-associated TCR beta chains, a later analysis showed.

60 Vbeta and 13 Jbeta primers were used in PCR. Method: immunoSEQ multiplex PCR; TCRdb's copy keeps in-frame clones and lacks some. The sample has roughly 140,000 clones, roughly a tenth seen once. In this sample, this clone turned up a few times. The antigen is undetermined. Germline V lookup: CDR1 MNHEY, CDR2 SMNVEV (reference sequence). The CDR3 is 15 amino acids. V dropped 10 bases and J dropped 1; count of bases not matched to a gene: 11. The rearrangement links TRBV27 to TRBJ1-1, with 8 bases aligning to TRBD1. The source of this sequence is a male donor in good health and CMV-seronegative. Material for sequencing was PBMCs. The CDR3: CATFPGQGGNTEAFF. The CDR3 DNA follows: TGTGCCACCTTCCCCGGACAGGGTGGGAACACTGAAGCTTTCTTT.